This paragraph covers one TCR beta chain sequence. Deletions cut 9 bases from V and 4 bases from J, with 21 bases between. Germline CDR1 MNHEY, CDR2 SVGEGT. The CDR3 spans 15 residues. The entry originates in a study of blood T cells in healthy people across ages. Combining a sample-barcoded 5' primer with a J-beta primer mix, a second PCR ran for roughly 6 to 11 cycles. A tag from a template-switch adaptor with 12 random nucleotides marked each cDNA molecule. TCRdb fed the 5' RACE reads into MiXCR, producing one record per CDR3 protein. The sample includes 550,000 to 650,000 distinct CDR3 sequences, about 27% of them seen just once. In addition, the sample was reused for a study of T cells of mothers and their children. That study reports: Related mother-child pairs shared marginally more repertoire than unrelated pairs, though not significantly.

J is TRBJ1-1 and V is TRBV6-2 or TRBV6-3, with unresolved D. The sequence derives from a boy aged 2 to 10 in good health. Sequencing was carried out using blood. CDR3 residues: CASKGPTARGTEAFF. CDR3 nucleotide sequence: TGTGCCAGTAAAGGACCCACCGCCCGGGGCACTGAAGCTTTCTTT.